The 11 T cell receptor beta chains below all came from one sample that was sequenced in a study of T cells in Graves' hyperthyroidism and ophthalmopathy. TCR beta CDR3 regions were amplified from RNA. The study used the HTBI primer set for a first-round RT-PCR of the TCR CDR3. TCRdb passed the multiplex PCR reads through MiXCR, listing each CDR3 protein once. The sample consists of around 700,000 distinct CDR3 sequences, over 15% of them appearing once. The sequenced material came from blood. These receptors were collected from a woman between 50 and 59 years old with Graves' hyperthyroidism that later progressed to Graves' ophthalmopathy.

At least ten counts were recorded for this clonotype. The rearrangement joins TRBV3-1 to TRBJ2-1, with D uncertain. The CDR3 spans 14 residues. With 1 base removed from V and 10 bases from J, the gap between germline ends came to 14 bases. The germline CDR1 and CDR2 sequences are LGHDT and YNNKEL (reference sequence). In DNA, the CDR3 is TGTGCCAGCAGCCAAGCCACTAACCTTGGGGAGCAGTTCTTC. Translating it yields CASSQATNLGEQFF.

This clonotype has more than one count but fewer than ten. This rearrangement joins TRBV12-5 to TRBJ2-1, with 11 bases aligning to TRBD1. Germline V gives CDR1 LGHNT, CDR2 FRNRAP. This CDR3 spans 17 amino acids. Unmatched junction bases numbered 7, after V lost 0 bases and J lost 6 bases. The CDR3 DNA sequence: TGTGCTAGTGGTTTGGTCCGGGGACAGGGGGTGGCCAATGAGCAGTTCTTC. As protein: CASGLVRGQGVANEQFF.

CDR3 region: CASSFGWGDQPQHF. The CDR3 nucleotides read TGTGCCAGCAGCTTCGGGTGGGGGGATCAGCCCCAGCATTTT. The chain uses TRBV7-9 and TRBJ1-5, with TRBD1 as a possible D gene (5 bases). The V end lost 3 bases, the J end lost 5 bases, and 11 bases lay between the germline ends. CDR1 SEHNR and CDR2 FQNEAQ come from the germline V gene (reference sequence). The CDR3 covers 14 residues.

CDR3 nucleotide sequence: TGTGCCAGCACCCCGGGGACAGGGGTGAACACTGAAGCTTTCTTT. This translates into CASTPGTGVNTEAFF. The genes are TRBV6-1 and TRBJ1-1; 10 nucleotides align to TRBD1. The germline V gene encodes CDR1 MNHNS and CDR2 SASEGT. Trimming took 7 bases from V and 0 from J; bases not matched to a gene: 5. The CDR3 is 15 amino acids.

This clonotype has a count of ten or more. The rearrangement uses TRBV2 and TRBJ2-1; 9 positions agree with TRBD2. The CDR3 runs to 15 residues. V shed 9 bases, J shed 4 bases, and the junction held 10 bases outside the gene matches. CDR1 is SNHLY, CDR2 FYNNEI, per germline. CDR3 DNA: TGTGCCAGGACCACCCTAGCGGGGAAATACAATGAGCAGTTCTTC. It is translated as CARTTLAGKYNEQFF. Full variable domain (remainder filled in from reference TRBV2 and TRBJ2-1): EPEVTQTPSHQVTQMGQEVILRCVPISNHLYFYWYRQILGQKVEFLVSFYNNEISEKSEIFDDQFSVERPDGSNFTLKIRSTKLEDSAMYFCARTTLAGKYNEQFFGPGTRLTVL.

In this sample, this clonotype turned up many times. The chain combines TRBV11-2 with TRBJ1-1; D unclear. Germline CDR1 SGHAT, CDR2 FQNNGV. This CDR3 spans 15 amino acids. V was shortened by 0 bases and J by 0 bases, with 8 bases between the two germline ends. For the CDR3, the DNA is TGTGCCAGCAGCTTAGAGGGCGAGTTGAACACTGAAGCTTTCTTT. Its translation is CASSLEGELNTEAFF.

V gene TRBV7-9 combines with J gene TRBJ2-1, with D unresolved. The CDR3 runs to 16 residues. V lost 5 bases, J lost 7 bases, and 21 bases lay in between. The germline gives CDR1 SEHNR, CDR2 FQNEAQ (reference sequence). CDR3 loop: CASSPISTKGYNEQFF. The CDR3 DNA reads TGTGCCAGCAGCCCGATTTCTACGAAAGGGTATAATGAGCAGTTCTTC.

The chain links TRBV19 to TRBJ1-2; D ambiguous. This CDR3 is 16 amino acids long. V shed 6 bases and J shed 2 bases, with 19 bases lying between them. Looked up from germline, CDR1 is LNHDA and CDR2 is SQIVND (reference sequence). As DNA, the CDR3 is TGTGCCAGTAGGCCTCCGTCGCGGGGAACGAACTATGGCTACACCTTC. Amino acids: CASRPPSRGTNYGYTF.

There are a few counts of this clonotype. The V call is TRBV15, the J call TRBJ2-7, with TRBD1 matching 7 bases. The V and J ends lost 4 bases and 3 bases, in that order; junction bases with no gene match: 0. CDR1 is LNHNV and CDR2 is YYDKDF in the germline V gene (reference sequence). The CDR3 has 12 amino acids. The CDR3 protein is CATSTGGYEQYF. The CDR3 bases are TGTGCCACCAGCACAGGGGGCTACGAGCAGTACTTC.

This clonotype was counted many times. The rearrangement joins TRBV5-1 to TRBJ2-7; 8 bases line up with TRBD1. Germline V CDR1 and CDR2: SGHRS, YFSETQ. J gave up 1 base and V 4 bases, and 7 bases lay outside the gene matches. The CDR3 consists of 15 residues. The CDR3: CASSPGQGRSYEQYF. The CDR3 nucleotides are TGCGCCAGCAGCCCTGGACAGGGACGGTCCTACGAGCAGTACTTC.

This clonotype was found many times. CDR3 loop: CASSTEGASYNEQFF. The CDR3 nucleotides are TGTGCCAGCAGCACCGAGGGGGCGTCGTACAATGAGCAGTTCTTC. The chain joins TRBV5-8 to TRBJ2-1; 7 bases align to TRBD1. The CDR3 runs to 15 residues. The junction had 8 bases not matched to a gene; V was cut back by 4 bases and J by 4 bases. Germline CDR1 reads SGHTS; CDR2 reads YDEGEE.